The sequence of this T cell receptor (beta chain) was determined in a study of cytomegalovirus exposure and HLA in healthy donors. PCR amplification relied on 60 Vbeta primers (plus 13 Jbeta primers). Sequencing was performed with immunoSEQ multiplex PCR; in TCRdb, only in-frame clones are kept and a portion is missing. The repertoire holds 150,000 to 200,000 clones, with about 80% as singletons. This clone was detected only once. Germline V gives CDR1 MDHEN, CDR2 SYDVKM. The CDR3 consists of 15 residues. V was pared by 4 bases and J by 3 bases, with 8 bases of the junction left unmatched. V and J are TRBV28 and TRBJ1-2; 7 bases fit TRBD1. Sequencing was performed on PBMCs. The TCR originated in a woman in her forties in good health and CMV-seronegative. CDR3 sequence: CASSSRQGGYYGYTF. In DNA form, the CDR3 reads TGTGCCAGCAGTTCTAGACAGGGAGGCTACTATGGCTACACCTTC.